The rows below give T cell receptor beta chains drawn from one sample of a study of cytomegalovirus exposure and HLA in healthy donors. Data came from immunoSEQ multiplex PCR; TCRdb stores just in-frame clones and leaves some out. The sample records about 73,000 clones, 75% being singletons. Sample: PBMCs. The receptor source for this set is a man aged 65-85 years in good health and CMV-seronegative. Each CDR3 is given with its conserved first and last residue. D genes are given only for firm matches. Clone size is not always given. Where it is, it says once, few, many or a class for expanded clones.

abundance	v_gene	d_gene	j_gene	CDR3aa	CDR3nt
-	TRBV4-1	TRBD1	TRBJ1-4	CASSYPDRQQIINEKLFF	TGCGCCAGCAGCTATCCGGACAGGCAACAGATAATTAATGAAAAACTGTTTTTT
-	TRBV18	TRBD1	TRBJ2-1	CASSPSRTGGNEQFF	TGTGCCAGCTCACCGTCGAGGACAGGGGGGAATGAGCAGTTCTTC
few	TRBV6-5	TRBD1	TRBJ2-4	CASSYGQGTNIQYF	TGTGCCAGCAGCTACGGACAGGGAACGAACATTCAGTACTTC
once	TRBV7-2	-	TRBJ1-1	CASSPLGGGTEAFF	TGTGCCAGCAGCCCATTGGGGGGGGGAACTGAAGCTTTCTTT
many	TRBV4-3	TRBD1	TRBJ2-7	CASSQVGTGDASYEQYF	TGCGCCAGCAGCCAAGTAGGGACAGGGGACGCGTCCTACGAGCAGTACTTC
once	TRBV6-4	-	TRBJ2-2	CASSEDGANTGELFF	TGTGCCAGCAGTGAAGACGGGGCGAACACCGGGGAGCTGTTTTTT
-	TRBV6-5	-	TRBJ1-6	CASSFREGSPLHF	TGTGCCAGCAGTTTCAGGGAAGGCTCACCCCTCCACTTT
once	TRBV5-1	-	TRBJ2-1	CASSRGASDNEQFF	TGCGCCAGCTCTCGGGGGGCTAGCGACAATGAGCAGTTCTTC
-	TRBV5-1	-	TRBJ2-1	CASSLAGSEEEYNEQFF	TGCGCCAGCAGCTTGGCGGGGAGTGAGGAGGAATACAATGAGCAGTTCTTC
once	TRBV7-6	TRBD1	TRBJ2-5	CASTPSGTGIETQYF	TGTGCCAGCACCCCCTCGGGGACAGGGATTGAGACCCAGTACTTC
-	TRBV7-8	-	TRBJ2-7	CASSLLELDYEQYF	TGTGCCAGCAGCCTGTTGGAACTTGACTACGAGCAGTACTTC
few	TRBV6-1	TRBD1	TRBJ1-6	CASSPVGQGNSPLHF	TGTGCCAGCAGCCCAGTGGGACAGGGGAATTCACCCCTCCACTTT
-	TRBV4-3	-	TRBJ1-6	CASSQERENSPLHF	TGCGCCAGCAGCCAAGAGAGGGAAAATTCACCCCTCCACTTT
-	TRBV7-2	TRBD2	TRBJ2-7	CASSLGEGYEQYF	TGTGCCAGCAGCTTAGGGGAGGGCTACGAGCAGTACTTC